The rows below give T cell receptor beta chains drawn from one sample of a study of blood T cell repertoires in COVID-19. Profiling relied on immunoSEQ multiplex PCR, and the TCRdb table lists in-frame clones only, not all of them. The sample includes 150,000 to 200,000 clones, less than 90% of them seen just once. Sequenced material: peripheral blood. These receptors originate from a man between 65 and 85 years old with active or convalescent COVID-19. CDR3s include the opening cysteine and the closing phenylalanine or tryptophan. A D gene is named only where the DNA matches it firmly. The size field is filled for only some rows; it gives once, few, many or a size class.

J,size,D,V,CDR3,DNA
TRBJ2-7,-,-,TRBV28,CASSLIGTGAYEQYF,TGTGCCAGCAGTTTAATCGGGACGGGGGCCTACGAGCAGTACTTC
TRBJ1-1,-,-,TRBV18,CASSPGAVVNTEAFF,TGTGCCAGCTCACCAGGGGCAGTTGTGAACACTGAAGCTTTCTTT
TRBJ2-1,-,TRBD2,TRBV19,CASSSREAGGEQFF,TGTGCCAGTAGTTCCCGGGAGGCCGGTGGTGAGCAGTTCTTC
TRBJ1-4,-,-,TRBV5-3,CARSLGCRASRNEKLFF,TGTGCCAGAAGCTTGGGTTGCAGGGCCTCTAGGAATGAAAAACTGTTTTTT
TRBJ2-5,-,-,TRBV19,CASGDRQETQYF,TGTGCCTCGGGGGACCGTCAAGAGACCCAGTACTTC
TRBJ2-2,-,TRBD1,TRBV3-1/TRBV3-2,CASSPPGQGAGNTGELFF,TGTGCCAGCAGCCCACCGGGACAGGGGGCCGGGAACACCGGGGAGCTGTTTTTT
TRBJ2-3,-,-,TRBV27,CASSFGPAGDTQYF,TGTGCCAGCAGCTTCGGGCCAGCGGGAGATACGCAGTATTTT
TRBJ2-3,-,TRBD2,TRBV7-6,CASSLVAGGPDTQYF,TGTGCCAGCAGCTTAGTGGCGGGAGGGCCGGATACGCAGTATTTT
TRBJ2-3,once,TRBD2,TRBV19,CASSISSGNTDTQYF,TGTGCCAGTAGTATTTCTAGCGGGAACACAGATACGCAGTATTTT
TRBJ2-7,-,TRBD1,TRBV19,CARKGQGAAYEQYF,TGTGCCAGGAAGGGACAGGGGGCCGCCTACGAGCAGTACTTC
TRBJ2-3,-,-,TRBV25-1,CASSGVGPDTQYF,TGTGCCAGCAGCGGAGTGGGGCCAGATACGCAGTATTTT
TRBJ2-3,-,TRBD2,TRBV9,CASSPRTSGNTDTQYF,TGTGCCAGCAGCCCTCGGACTAGCGGGAATACAGATACGCAGTATTTT
TRBJ1-2,-,TRBD1,TRBV2,CASSLLTGEYGYTF,TGTGCCAGCAGCTTACTGACAGGGGAGTATGGCTACACCTTC
TRBJ1-2,-,-,TRBV5-1,CASSRSGGLNYGYTF,TGCGCCAGCAGTCGCTCCGGGGGGCTTAACTATGGCTACACCTTC
TRBJ2-7,-,-,TRBV18,CASSPQGINYEQYF,TGTGCCAGCTCACCACAGGGGATCAACTACGAGCAGTACTTC
TRBJ2-3,-,TRBD1,TRBV2,CASSDGTGVPGTQYF,TGTGCCAGCAGCGATGGGACAGGGGTCCCTGGTACGCAGTATTTT
TRBJ1-6,-,-,TRBV5-5,CASSHGAGNSPLHF,TGTGCCAGCAGCCACGGAGCGGGTAATTCACCCCTCCACTTT
TRBJ2-5,-,TRBD1,TRBV28,CASSQLRGLEETQYF,TGTGCCAGCAGTCAACTCAGGGGGCTGGAAGAGACCCAGTACTTC
TRBJ1-4,-,-,TRBV19,CASTFGTQREKLFF,TGTGCCAGTACTTTCGGGACACAACGCGAAAAACTGTTTTTT
TRBJ2-7,once,-,TRBV5-6,CASSLVGVSSYEQYF,TGTGCCAGCAGCTTGGTCGGGGTTAGCTCCTACGAGCAGTACTTC
TRBJ2-3,-,-,TRBV2,CASQDGLGTDTQYF,TGTGCCAGCCAGGACGGACTGGGTACAGATACGCAGTATTTT
TRBJ2-3,-,TRBD2,TRBV7-2,CASSLGGRVRDTQYF,TGTGCCAGCAGCTTAGGCGGGAGGGTTCGAGATACGCAGTATTTT
TRBJ1-2,-,-,TRBV7-9,CASSLSGGRYGYTF,TGTGCCAGCAGCTTATCAGGAGGGAGGTATGGCTACACCTTC
TRBJ2-2,-,TRBD1,TRBV10-1,CASSESRAGTANTGELFF,TGCGCCAGCAGTGAGTCAAGGGCCGGGACAGCGAACACCGGGGAGCTGTTTTTT
TRBJ1-5,-,-,TRBV2,CASRLGLGNQPQHF,TGTGCCAGCAGGCTGGGGCTTGGCAATCAGCCCCAGCATTTT
TRBJ2-3,-,TRBD1,TRBV4-3,CASSQVRDRGRLGTDTQYF,TGCGCCAGCAGCCAAGTTCGGGACAGGGGGCGATTGGGCACAGATACGCAGTATTTT
TRBJ2-5,-,-,TRBV27,CASSLNSGGLQETQYF,TGTGCCAGCAGTTTAAATTCCGGCGGGTTACAAGAGACCCAGTACTTC
TRBJ2-1,-,TRBD1,TRBV5-1,CASSLDGQAYNEQFF,TGCGCCAGCAGCTTGGATGGACAGGCATACAATGAGCAGTTCTTC
TRBJ2-2,-,TRBD1,TRBV27,CASSLSQGVTGELFF,TGTGCCAGCAGTTTATCACAGGGGGTCACCGGGGAGCTGTTTTTT
TRBJ2-5,-,TRBD1,TRBV28,CASSLHRGGETQYF,TGTGCCAGCAGTTTACACAGGGGCGGGGAGACCCAGTACTTC
TRBJ1-5,-,-,TRBV5-5,CASSQGWGGNQPQHF,TGTGCCAGCAGCCAAGGTTGGGGGGGAAATCAGCCCCAGCATTTT
TRBJ2-2,-,TRBD2,TRBV7-8,CASSLGSSGGALNTGELFF,TGTGCCAGCAGCTTAGGCTCTAGCGGGGGGGCTCTGAACACCGGGGAGCTGTTTTTT
TRBJ2-1,-,TRBD1,TRBV9,CASNPAGTGGHEQFF,TGTGCCAGCAACCCAGCCGGGACAGGGGGCCATGAGCAGTTCTTC
TRBJ2-3,-,-,TRBV10-3,CAISDVGLSTDTQYF,TGTGCCATCAGTGATGTTGGACTGAGCACAGATACGCAGTATTTT
TRBJ2-2,-,TRBD1,TRBV10-3,CAISVVDRGQTGELFF,TGTGCCATCAGTGTAGTGGACAGGGGGCAGACCGGGGAGCTGTTTTTT
TRBJ2-5,-,TRBD1,TRBV7-2,CASSLPGGLETQYF,TGTGCCAGCAGCTTACCAGGGGGCTTGGAGACCCAGTACTTC
TRBJ2-2,-,TRBD1,TRBV2,CASSSPGQGPGELFF,TGTGCCAGCAGTAGCCCGGGACAGGGCCCCGGGGAGCTGTTTTTT
TRBJ1-2,-,TRBD1,TRBV19,CASSMMGQGHYGYTF,TGTGCCAGTAGTATGATGGGACAGGGTCACTATGGCTACACCTTC
TRBJ2-3,-,-,TRBV5-4,CASSLIRGATDTQYF,TGTGCCAGCAGCTTAATCCGGGGGGCGACAGATACGCAGTATTTT
TRBJ1-4,-,TRBD1,TRBV18,CASSRQGASNEKLFF,TGTGCCAGCTCACGGCAGGGGGCTTCTAATGAAAAACTGTTTTTT
TRBJ2-7,-,-,TRBV5-1,CASSSAGSRTYEQYF,TGCGCCAGCAGCTCGGCGGGATCCAGAACCTACGAGCAGTACTTC
TRBJ2-5,-,-,TRBV29-1,CSVRGGTRETQYF,TGCAGCGTTCGTGGGGGGACGCGAGAGACCCAGTACTTC
TRBJ2-7,-,TRBD1,TRBV27,CASSFSSGQAGEQYF,TGTGCCAGCAGTTTTTCATCGGGACAGGCGGGGGAGCAGTACTTC
TRBJ1-2,-,-,TRBV21-1,CASSTRTGEGRVGDCLYGYTF,TGTGCCAGCAGCACCAGGACAGGGGAAGGCCGCGTGGGGGATTGTTTGTATGGCTACACCTTC
TRBJ2-7,-,TRBD2,TRBV11-2,CASSLGTSGSYEQYF,TGTGCCAGCAGCTTAGGGACTAGCGGGAGTTACGAGCAGTACTTC
TRBJ2-7,-,-,TRBV5-1,CASSWDTKREQYF,TGCGCCAGCAGTTGGGACACTAAGAGGGAGCAGTACTTC
TRBJ2-7,-,-,TRBV28,CASRLSPYGYEQYF,TGTGCCAGCAGGTTAAGCCCATACGGTTACGAGCAGTACTTC
TRBJ2-3,once,-,TRBV3-1/TRBV3-2,CASSPRGGSGTDTQYF,TGTGCCAGCAGCCCTCGTGGCGGTAGCGGCACAGATACGCAGTATTTT
TRBJ2-7,once,-,TRBV28,CASRLGAGEQYF,TGTGCCAGCAGACTCGGGGCGGGGGAGCAGTACTTC
TRBJ2-2,-,-,TRBV5-4,CASGQNTGELFF,TGTGCCAGCGGACAGAACACCGGGGAGCTGTTTTTT
TRBJ2-7,once,-,TRBV4-3,CASSPNMGGYEQYF,TGCGCCAGCAGCCCCAACATGGGGGGCTACGAGCAGTACTTC
TRBJ1-2,-,TRBD1,TRBV7-2,CASSLGTGGIYGYTF,TGTGCCAGCAGCTTGGGGACAGGAGGTATCTATGGCTACACCTTC
TRBJ2-1,-,TRBD2,TRBV7-2,CASSVRTSGSGEQFF,TGTGCCAGCAGCGTTCGGACTAGCGGGAGTGGTGAGCAGTTCTTC
TRBJ1-5,-,TRBD1,TRBV5-1,CASSLGQGGHQPQHF,TGCGCCAGCAGCTTGGGACAGGGTGGCCATCAGCCCCAGCATTTT